This passage covers 23 T cell receptor beta chains from one sample sequenced in a study of T cells after yellow fever vaccination. A single record per CDR3 protein comes from TCRdb applying MiXCR to the 5' RACE reads. The sample includes fewer than 450,000 distinct CDR3 sequences, 8.1% of them seen just once. Sequences were derived from PBMCs, sampled roughly 46 days after the first yellow fever vaccination. Receptors were obtained from a man aged 18-30 years who received the YFV17D yellow fever vaccine.

The table lists this clonotype with a few counts. The rearrangement uses TRBV7-2 and TRBJ2-2, with TRBD2 matching over 12 bases. Germline CDR1 SGHTA, CDR2 FQGNSA. This CDR3 has 15 amino acids. V lost 8 bases and J lost 7; bases outside the gene matches: 8. The CDR3 reads CASGLGLAGYGELFF. The CDR3 nucleotides are TGTGCCAGCGGGTTAGGACTAGCGGGGTACGGGGAGCTGTTTTTT.

This chain joins TRBV6-5 and TRBJ1-4; D is perhaps TRBD1 (6 bases). The germline V gene has CDR1 MNHEY and CDR2 SVGAGI. This CDR3 comprises 14 residues. With 0 bases removed from V and 6 bases from J, the gap between germline ends came to 8 bases. The CDR3 nucleotides read TGTGCCAGCAGTTACTCCGGGGGCTATGAAAAACTGTTTTTT. Translation gives CASSYSGGYEKLFF.

This chain joins TRBV11-1 and TRBJ2-7, with unresolved D. In germline, CDR1 is SGHAT, CDR2 FQDESV (reference sequence). V shed 7 bases and J shed 3 bases, with 16 bases lying between them. This CDR3 has 14 residues. The CDR3 DNA reads TGTGCCAGCACCTCATCCCACTCGATCTACGAGCAGTACTTC. Encoded protein: CASTSSHSIYEQYF. The full variable domain, with the rest looked up from reference TRBV11-1 and TRBJ2-7, is EAEVAQSPRYKITEKSQAVAFWCDPISGHATLYWYRQILGQGPELLVQFQDESVVDDSQLPKDRFSAERLKGVDSTLKIQPAELGDSAMYLCASTSSHSIYEQYFGPGTRLTVT.

This clonotype turned up a few times. The J gene is TRBJ1-5, the V gene TRBV9; 9 positions match TRBD1. CDR1 is SGDLS, CDR2 YYNGEE, per germline. The CDR3 totals 15 residues. The trim removed 4 bases at V and 3 bases at J, leaving 5 bases unmatched. CDR3 sequence: CASSPTGGNNQPQHF. The DNA for the CDR3 is TGTGCCAGCAGCCCGACAGGGGGGAACAATCAGCCCCAGCATTTT.

There are a few counts of this clonotype. The V call is TRBV18, the J call TRBJ2-7; maybe TRBD2 (6 bases). This CDR3 is 13 amino acids long. Germline CDR1 and CDR2: KGHSH and LQKENI. Trimming left V 4 bases short and J 1 base short, with 8 bases between. CDR3 nucleotide sequence: TGTGCCAGCTCACGGGAGGCGTCCTACGAGCAGTACGTC. Its protein product is CASSREASYEQYV.

The chain uses TRBV7-2 and TRBJ2-4; 9 nucleotides align to TRBD2. CDR3 size: 15 residues. The V segment lost 5 bases and the J segment 2 bases; nucleotides outside the gene matches: 4. Per the germline V gene, CDR1 is SGHTA and CDR2 is FQGNSA. CDR3 sequence (DNA): TGTGCCAGCAGCCGCGGGGGGGTAACCAAAAACATTCAGTACTTC. Translation: CASSRGGVTKNIQYF.

Concerning this clonotype: Mismatch with germline at one junction end may stem from a read error. The chain carries TRBV20-1 and TRBJ2-7, with D hard to call. This CDR3 spans 15 amino acids. Germline V gene data show CDR1 as DFQATT and CDR2 as SNEGSKA (reference sequence). In DNA, the CDR3 is TGCAGTGCTAGAGATTTAAGACCCCCCTCCTACGAGCTGTACTTC. Its translation: CSARDLRPPSYELYF.

In its sample, this clonotype was seen a few times. The chain uses TRBV3-1 and TRBJ1-3; unclear D gene. The CDR3 consists of 16 residues. Trimming took 1 base from V and 4 from J, leaving 14 bases between them. Germline V gene lookup returns CDR1 LGHDT and CDR2 YNNKEL (reference sequence). The CDR3 sequence: CASSQGSWGFGNTIYF. CDR3 DNA sequence: TGTGCCAGCAGCCAAGGGAGTTGGGGATTCGGAAACACCATATATTTT.

In this sample, this clonotype turned up a few times. The chain carries TRBV6-1 and TRBJ2-5; D is ambiguous. The V end lost 2 bases, the J end lost 2 bases, and 6 bases lay between the germline ends. The germline gives CDR1 MNHNS, CDR2 SASEGT. The CDR3 spans 13 residues. The CDR3 region is CASSERLQETQYF. The DNA of the CDR3 is TGTGCCAGCAGTGAACGGCTTCAAGAGACCCAGTACTTC.

This clonotype was found many times. This chain uses TRBV5-5 with TRBJ2-5; no clear D. The germline V and J ends were trimmed by 1 base and 1 base, with 8 bases remaining between them. The CDR3 covers 14 residues. Germline loops: CDR1 SGHKS, CDR2 YYEKEE (reference sequence). The CDR3 reads CASSLLQSQETQYF. Written as DNA, the CDR3 is TGTGCCAGCAGCTTGCTGCAGAGCCAAGAGACCCAGTACTTC.

The gene calls are TRBV10-1 and TRBJ2-2; no definite D call. Germline loops: CDR1 WNHNN, CDR2 SYGVQD (reference sequence). The CDR3 totals 12 residues. V lost 8 bases and J lost 3, with 7 bases in between. The CDR3 DNA sequence: TGCGCCAGCGGTCGTCACACCGGGGAGCTGTTTTTT. As protein: CASGRHTGELFF.

This chain uses TRBV7-7 with TRBJ2-2; D not resolved. V gave up 0 bases and J gave up 8 bases, with 16 bases separating them. This CDR3 has 16 residues. Looked up from germline, CDR1 is SSHAT and CDR2 is FNYEAQ (reference sequence). The CDR3 DNA follows: TGTGCCAGCAGCTTAGCGTTGTCGGCTATTGGTGGGGAGCTGTTTTTT. This encodes CASSLALSAIGGELFF.

This clonotype was observed many times. This chain connects TRBV5-6 to TRBJ2-5; D is possibly TRBD2 (5 bases). This CDR3 spans 16 amino acids. Germline V lookup: CDR1 SGHDT, CDR2 YYEEEE. V dropped 0 bases and J dropped 2 bases, with 14 bases sitting between them. CDR3 nucleotides: TGTGCCAGCAGCTTGGTTCCAGGAGGTCGACAAGAGACCCAGTACTTC. Translated, it gives CASSLVPGGRQETQYF.

This clonotype was observed at least ten times. The rearrangement joins TRBV15 to TRBJ2-4; maybe TRBD2 (6 bases). The germline gives CDR1 LNHNV, CDR2 YYDKDF (reference sequence). This CDR3 contains 14 residues. V lost 8 bases to trimming and J lost 8 bases, with 19 bases between them. The CDR3 bases are TGTGCCACCGGCCGTGGGGCGGGGCCGGACATTCAGTACTTC. Its protein is CATGRGAGPDIQYF.

This clonotype was recorded at least ten times. This rearrangement joins TRBV5-1 to TRBJ2-7; D is undetermined. V lost 4 bases and J 4 bases, leaving 9 bases between the germline ends. Per the germline V gene, CDR1 is SGHRS and CDR2 is YFSETQ. This CDR3 region has 12 residues. The DNA of the CDR3 is TGCGCCAGCAGCACAACAGCATACGAGCAGTACTTC. Its translation is CASSTTAYEQYF.

The chain carries TRBV3-1 and TRBJ1-3, with a weak D call TRBD1 (6 bases). The CDR3 consists of 13 residues. CDR1 and CDR2 (germline): LGHDT, YNNKEL (reference sequence). Trimming cost V 10 bases and J 5 bases, with 15 bases left between them. The chain's CDR3 is CAICEGQRNTIYF. DNA for the CDR3: TGTGCCATCTGCGAAGGACAGAGAAACACCATATATTTT.

This clonotype was seen only a few times. This rearrangement joins TRBV7-9 to TRBJ2-3; 10 bases map to TRBD2. CDR3 length equals 15 residues. Germline CDR1 SEHNR, CDR2 FQNEAQ (reference sequence). Trimming took 7 bases from V and 4 from J; bases not matched to a gene: 8. CDR3 coding DNA: TGTGCCAGCACCTCGTCTAGCGGGGGCCCAGATACGCAGTATTTT. It translates to CASTSSSGGPDTQYF.

This clonotype was detected only a few times. The chain employs TRBV11-3 and TRBJ1-1, with a possible D match to TRBD1 (5 bases). With 5 bases removed from V and 4 bases from J, the gap between germline ends came to 20 bases. The CDR3 covers 16 residues. CDR1 SGHNT and CDR2 YENEEA come from the germline V gene. CDR3 loop: CASSPRVGVGCTEAFF. The CDR3 DNA reads TGTGCCAGCAGCCCTCGTGTGGGGGTCGGGTGCACTGAAGCTTTCTTT.

The chain carries TRBV6-1 and TRBJ2-1; 11 bases agree with TRBD1. This CDR3 region has 13 residues. Germline-derived CDR1 and CDR2 are MNHNS and SASEGT. Trimming cost V 6 bases and J 7 bases; bases outside gene matches: 2. Written as DNA, the CDR3 is TGTGCCAGCAGGGGACAGGGGGAGAATGAGCAGTTCTTC. Protein: CASRGQGENEQFF.

This clonotype was picked up a small number of times. For the CDR3, the DNA is TGTGCCAGCACCTCACAGTTAAACACTGAAGCTTTCTTT. This translates into CASTSQLNTEAFF. The chain is built from TRBV12-3 or TRBV12-4 and TRBJ1-1; D not resolved. Trimming stripped 7 bases from V and 2 bases from J, with 11 bases between. CDR3 size: 13 residues.

This chain connects TRBV18 to TRBJ1-2; unclear D gene. CDR1 is KGHSH and CDR2 is LQKENI in the germline V gene. The CDR3 consists of 14 residues. Trimming left V 6 bases short and J 8 bases short, with 19 bases between. The CDR3 coding sequence is TGTGCCAGCTCGCCCGGAAACGAGTTCTACGGCTACACCTTC. This sequence encodes CASSPGNEFYGYTF.

In its sample, this clonotype was seen many times. This chain joins TRBV5-1 and TRBJ1-1; D gene unclear. Trimming cost V 7 bases and J 10 bases, with 17 bases left between them. Germline assignment: CDR1 SGHRS and CDR2 YFSETQ. This CDR3 contains 12 residues. The CDR3 protein is CASGPLNSPAFF. The DNA of the CDR3 is TGCGCCAGCGGGCCGTTGAACAGTCCAGCTTTCTTT.

This clonotype was seen at least ten times. The chain has TRBV11-2 and TRBJ1-1; tentative D call: TRBD1 (6 bases). V was pared by 4 bases and J by 0 bases, with 21 bases between. The CDR3 has 18 residues. Germline-derived CDR1 and CDR2 are SGHAT and FQNNGV. The DNA of the CDR3 is TGTGCCAGCAGCTCACCAAGGGGGGGAGGTAGCATGAACACTGAAGCTTTCTTT. Its translation is CASSSPRGGGSMNTEAFF.